Below, 30 T cell receptor beta chains from the same sample are listed, as sequenced in a study of T-cell reconstitution after alpha-beta-depleted transplantation in children. Unique molecular identifiers were incorporated when the TCRbeta library was constructed. TCRdb re-analysed the PCR reads in MiXCR, keeping a single row per CDR3 protein. The sample contains around 6,500 distinct CDR3 sequences, roughly 10% of which appear only once. The source material was PBMCs, mostly from graft donor cells, sampled 180 days after TCRalphabeta/CD19-depleted stem cell transplant. The receptors shown here come from a child younger than two who had a stem cell transplant for acute myeloid leukemia, so the T cells may come from the graft donor.

By sample share, this clonotype is medium-sized (0.01 to 0.1%). The chain carries TRBV20-1 and TRBJ2-1, with 10 bases fitting TRBD2. The CDR3 loop spans 14 amino acids. V gave up 3 bases and J gave up 8 bases; unmatched junction bases: 7. The germline V gene encodes CDR1 DFQATT and CDR2 SNEGSKA (reference sequence). CDR3 residues: CSARLAGVGDEQFF. For the CDR3, the DNA is TGCAGTGCTAGGCTAGCGGGAGTAGGTGATGAGCAGTTCTTC.

This clonotype occurred many times. The chain's CDR3 is CSARATTAGTEAFF. In DNA form, the CDR3 reads TGCAGTGCTAGAGCCACAACCGCCGGCACTGAAGCTTTCTTT. V gene TRBV20-1 combines with J gene TRBJ1-1, with D hard to call. V was pared by 1 base and J by 4 bases, with 13 bases between. Per germline, CDR1 DFQATT and CDR2 SNEGSKA (reference sequence). The CDR3 extends over 14 amino acids.

This clonotype came up many times. This sequence joins TRBV29-1 and TRBJ2-2, with D unresolved. This CDR3 contains 12 residues. Germline lookup yields CDR1 SQVTM and CDR2 ANQGSEA. Trimming took off 0 bases at V and 5 bases at J, with 4 bases between the two ends. The CDR3 sequence: CSVEDQTGELFF. The CDR3 DNA follows: TGCAGCGTTGAAGATCAGACCGGGGAGCTGTTTTTT.

Ten or more counts support this clonotype. The chain carries TRBV7-9 and TRBJ2-3; TRBD2 matches at 8 bases. Losses at the gene ends were 4 bases for V and 0 bases for J; bases not matched to a gene: 3. The CDR3 extends over 15 amino acids. The germline gives CDR1 SEHNR, CDR2 FQNEAQ (reference sequence). In DNA form, the CDR3 reads TGTGCCAGCAGCTCCCGGGAGGGAAGCACAGATACGCAGTATTTT. Its translation is CASSSREGSTDTQYF.

V is TRBV7-9 and J is TRBJ2-4, with D possibly being TRBD2 (6 bases). Germline assignment: CDR1 SEHNR and CDR2 FQNEAQ (reference sequence). This CDR3 comprises 12 residues. Trimming removed 9 bases from V and 8 bases from J, with 14 bases in between. The CDR3 bases are TGTGCCAGTTGGGTGAGGGAGGACATTCAGTACTTC. This encodes CASWVREDIQYF.

There are many counts of this clonotype. The chain recombines TRBV5-4 with TRBJ2-7; either TRBD1 or TRBD2 may supply D (5 bases each). Germline lookup yields CDR1 SGHNT and CDR2 YYREEE (reference sequence). V shed 4 bases and J shed 2 bases, with 13 bases lying between them. The CDR3 loop spans 14 amino acids. This CDR3 is CASSTSGTTYEQYF. CDR3 nucleotides: TGTGCCAGCAGCACCTCCGGGACCACCTACGAGCAGTACTTC.

This clonotype occurred many times. This chain connects TRBV11-3 to TRBJ1-2, with D possibly being TRBD1 (5 bases). V gave up 3 bases and J gave up 5 bases, with 13 bases separating them. CDR3 length: 14 residues. CDR1 is SGHNT, CDR2 YENEEA, per germline. CDR3 loop: CASSLSREGYGYTF. DNA for the CDR3: TGTGCCAGCAGCTTGAGTAGGGAGGGGTATGGCTACACCTTC.

This clonotype was recorded many times. The rearrangement joins TRBV28 to TRBJ2-7; D is perhaps TRBD2 (6 bases). The ends were cut back, 6 bases at V and 6 bases at J, with 15 bases in the middle. The CDR3 runs to 13 residues. Germline V gene data show CDR1 as MDHEN and CDR2 as SYDVKM. The CDR3 region has the DNA TGTGCCAGCAGAGAGACTAGGAAGGCCGAGCAGTACTTC. Protein sequence: CASRETRKAEQYF.

This clonotype was detected ten times or more. The chain uses TRBV20-1 and TRBJ2-2; possibly TRBD1 for D (6 bases). V lost 6 bases to trimming and J lost 4 bases, with 12 bases between them. The germline V gene has CDR1 DFQATT and CDR2 SNEGSKA (reference sequence). This CDR3 is 13 amino acids long. In nucleotides, the CDR3 is TGCAGTGCGGGGACACGGTTCACCGGGGAGCTGTTTTTT. It codes for CSAGTRFTGELFF.

This clonotype was recorded many times. The chain has TRBV5-1 and TRBJ2-5; D remains unclear. The V and J ends lost 3 bases and 2 bases respectively, with 5 bases between them. This CDR3 has 12 amino acids. Germline V gene lookup returns CDR1 SGHRS and CDR2 YFSETQ. CDR3 region: CASSSRQETQYF. The DNA for the CDR3 is TGCGCCAGCAGCTCCAGACAAGAGACCCAGTACTTC.

The sample holds many counts of this clonotype. The CDR3: CASSQTSGRVWRNTDTQYF. The CDR3, as DNA: TGTGCCAGCAGCCAGACTAGCGGGAGGGTGTGGAGGAACACAGATACGCAGTATTTT. This chain joins TRBV28 and TRBJ2-3; 14 bases are shared with TRBD2. The germline V gene encodes CDR1 MDHEN and CDR2 SYDVKM. Trimming removed 6 bases from V and 2 bases from J; junction bases left unmatched: 13. This CDR3 is 19 amino acids long.

This clonotype was recorded at least ten times. This rearrangement joins TRBV6-5 to TRBJ2-5; 14 bases fit TRBD2. CDR1 is MNHEY and CDR2 is SVGAGI in the germline V gene. The J segment lost 0 bases and the V segment lost 2 bases, leaving 11 bases of the junction unmatched. The CDR3 has 20 amino acids. CDR3 amino acids: CASSYRTSGRQRGDQETQYF. CDR3 sequence (DNA): TGTGCCAGCAGTTACCGGACTAGCGGGAGGCAGAGGGGGGACCAAGAGACCCAGTACTTC.

The J gene is TRBJ1-5, the V gene TRBV4-2, with 7 bases aligning to TRBD1. The CDR3 covers 16 residues. Looked up from germline, CDR1 is LGHNA and CDR2 is YNFKEQ. J was trimmed by 5 bases and V by 10 bases; bases with no gene match: 17. The CDR3 nucleotides are TGTGCCATGGGCCCCGGGTCAGGGGGGCGGGATCAGCCCCAGCATTTT. It is translated as CAMGPGSGGRDQPQHF.

This clonotype was found many times. The rearrangement joins TRBV18 to TRBJ2-7; a weak D match, TRBD2 (6 bases). This CDR3 spans 13 amino acids. Deletions cut 1 base from V and 4 bases from J, with 8 bases between. Germline V gene lookup returns CDR1 KGHSH and CDR2 LQKENI. This chain's CDR3 is CASSPQEGYEQYF. CDR3 DNA sequence: TGTGCCAGCTCACCACAGGAGGGGTACGAGCAGTACTTC.

The table lists this clonotype with many counts. The rearrangement uses TRBV28 and TRBJ1-4; TRBD1 matches 7 bases. V was clipped by 5 bases and J by 8 bases; unmatched bases: 11. The CDR3 is made up of 15 amino acids. The germline V gene encodes CDR1 MDHEN and CDR2 SYDVKM. The DNA for the CDR3 is TGTGCCAGCAGTCCGGGGGACAGATCGCGGGAAAAACTGTTTTTT. It specifies CASSPGDRSREKLFF.

This clonotype appeared many times. The chain combines TRBV7-2 with TRBJ1-1, with a possible D match to TRBD1 (5 bases). Trimming left V 1 base short and J 0 bases short, with 6 bases between. CDR3 length equals 14 residues. CDR1 and CDR2 from the germline V gene are SGHTA and FQGNSA. The CDR3, as DNA: TGTGCCAGCAGCTTAGGACAGCTGAACACTGAAGCTTTCTTT. Encoded protein: CASSLGQLNTEAFF.

This clonotype was recorded at least ten times. CDR3 DNA sequence: TGTGCCAGCAGCCAAAGGAGCGGGAGGAACACCGGGGAGCTGTTTTTT. Its protein is CASSQRSGRNTGELFF. The rearrangement joins TRBV11-2 to TRBJ2-2, with 8 bases that match TRBD2. Looked up from germline, CDR1 is SGHAT and CDR2 is FQNNGV. The CDR3 sequence is 16 residues long. After removal of 5 bases from V and 1 base from J, the junction contained 6 bases not matched to a gene.

The table lists this clonotype with many counts. The rearrangement joins TRBV20-1 to TRBJ2-3; D is possibly TRBD2 (6 bases). Germline V gene data show CDR1 as DFQATT and CDR2 as SNEGSKA (reference sequence). The CDR3 totals 15 residues. V shed 0 bases and J shed 7 bases, with 17 bases lying between them. Written as DNA, the CDR3 is TGCAGTGCTAGAGATCCGACCGGGAGTTTATATACGCAGTATTTT. Residues: CSARDPTGSLYTQYF.

This clonotype was picked up many times. This chain joins TRBV7-9 and TRBJ2-3, with 12 nucleotides matching TRBD2. V gave up 5 bases and J gave up 0 bases; unmatched junction bases: 3. This CDR3 is 16 amino acids long. CDR1 and CDR2 (germline): SEHNR, FQNEAQ (reference sequence). The CDR3 loop reads CASSPGLAGSTDTQYF. The CDR3 DNA reads TGTGCCAGCAGCCCTGGACTAGCGGGGAGCACAGATACGCAGTATTTT.

The chain employs TRBV10-3 and TRBJ1-1; 7 positions match TRBD1. The V gene's germline CDR1 is ENHRY and CDR2 SYGVKD. The CDR3 has 13 amino acids. Trimming removed 7 bases from V and 5 bases from J; junction bases left unmatched: 7. This chain's CDR3 is CAITPGQITEAFF. In nucleotides, the CDR3 is TGTGCCATCACCCCGGGACAGATTACTGAAGCTTTCTTT.

As to this clonotype: A read error may explain this, as a much larger clone is one base away. CDR3 amino acids: CASSYLGRTEQYF. The CDR3 nucleotides are TGTGCCAGCAGTTACCTCGGGAGGACCGAGCAGTACTTC. This chain uses TRBV6-5 with TRBJ2-7; 7 bases align to TRBD2. The CDR3 sequence is 13 residues long. In germline, CDR1 is MNHEY, CDR2 SVGAGI. The junction had 4 bases not matched to a gene; V was cut back by 2 bases and J by 6 bases.

By share, this clonotype counts as medium-sized. The chain uses TRBV20-1 and TRBJ2-7; 7 positions agree with TRBD2. Germline CDR1 and CDR2: DFQATT and SNEGSKA (reference sequence). CDR3 size: 14 residues. V was pared by 3 bases and J by 4 bases, with 9 bases of the junction left unmatched. For the CDR3, the DNA is TGCAGTGCTAGTCTCCCAGCGGGAAATTACGAGCAGTACTTC. This encodes CSASLPAGNYEQYF.

Within the sample, this clonotype is medium-sized. The V gene is TRBV20-1, the J gene TRBJ2-7; tentatively, D is TRBD1 (5 bases). The germline V gene has CDR1 DFQATT and CDR2 SNEGSKA (reference sequence). The V end lost 5 bases, the J end lost 0 bases, and 17 bases lay between the germline ends. This CDR3 has 15 amino acids. The CDR3: CSARTGPAPSYEQYF. DNA of the CDR3: TGCAGTGCTCGAACAGGACCCGCGCCCTCCTACGAGCAGTACTTC.

This clonotype was seen many times. The chain has TRBV28 and TRBJ2-1, with 9 positions matching TRBD2. Trimming at V came to 4 bases and at J to 4 bases, leaving 5 bases not matched to a gene. Germline CDR1 MDHEN, CDR2 SYDVKM. This CDR3 spans 15 amino acids. CDR3 amino acids: CASSSASGTYNEQFF. CDR3 nucleotide sequence: TGTGCCAGCAGTTCGGCTAGCGGGACATACAATGAGCAGTTCTTC.

The V and J genes are TRBV2 and TRBJ2-2, with 10 nucleotides matching TRBD1. Germline assignment: CDR1 SNHLY and CDR2 FYNNEI. The J segment lost 5 bases and the V segment lost 5 bases, leaving 5 bases of the junction unmatched. There are 15 residues in the CDR3. CDR3 sequence (DNA): TGTGCCAGCAGTCACCGGGACAGGGGAACCGGGGAGCTGTTTTTT. This gives the protein CASSHRDRGTGELFF.

This clonotype was counted many times. The chain carries TRBV19 and TRBJ2-7; 14 nucleotides line up with TRBD2. The CDR3 is 15 residues long. Germline values: CDR1 LNHDA, CDR2 SQIVND (reference sequence). V shed 6 bases, J shed 5 bases, and the junction held 6 bases outside the gene matches. CDR3 amino acids: CASSRGLAGDNEQYF. The CDR3 nucleotides are TGTGCCAGTAGCCGGGGACTAGCGGGAGACAACGAGCAGTACTTC.

The genes are TRBV7-3 and TRBJ2-2; the match to TRBD1 covers 7 bases. This CDR3 contains 15 residues. Germline V gene data show CDR1 as SGHTA and CDR2 as FQGTGA. V lost 2 bases and J lost 3; bases outside the gene matches: 3. The CDR3 reads CASSLEGQYTGELFF. The CDR3 nucleotides are TGTGCCAGCAGCTTAGAGGGACAGTACACCGGGGAGCTGTTTTTT. Based on the CDR3 plus reference TRBV7-3 and TRBJ2-2, the full variable domain is GAGVSQTPSNKVTEKGKYVELRCDPISGHTALYWYRQSLGQGPEFLIYFQGTGAADDSGLPNDRFFAVRPEGSVSTLKIQRTERGDSAVYLCASSLEGQYTGELFFGEGSRLTVL.

This clonotype was counted ten times or more. J is TRBJ1-5 and V is TRBV20-1; TRBD1 matches at 11 bases. Germline CDR1 is DFQATT and CDR2 is SNEGSKA (reference sequence). Trimming took 4 bases from V and 1 from J; bases not matched to a gene: 9. The CDR3 runs 17 residues. The CDR3, as DNA: TGCAGTGCTACCGGGACAGGGGGTGGCAAGAGCAATCAGCCCCAGCATTTT. It yields the protein CSATGTGGGKSNQPQHF.

Many counts were recorded for this clonotype. J is TRBJ2-5 and V is TRBV4-2, with D perhaps matching TRBD1 (5 bases). V dropped 8 bases and J dropped 0 bases, with 10 bases sitting between them. Germline CDR1 reads LGHNA; CDR2 reads YNFKEQ. This CDR3 is built from 13 residues. The CDR3 protein is CASRKGDQETQYF. The DNA for the CDR3 is TGTGCCAGCCGAAAAGGGGACCAAGAGACCCAGTACTTC.

This clonotype was recorded a few times. The rearrangement links TRBV11-3 to TRBJ1-2, with TRBD1 matching 8 bases. Trimming at V came to 5 bases and at J to 2 bases, leaving 7 bases not matched to a gene. Germline V lookup: CDR1 SGHNT, CDR2 YENEEA. The CDR3 totals 15 residues. The chain's CDR3 is CASSVGTGENYGYTF. DNA for the CDR3: TGTGCCAGCAGCGTGGGGACAGGAGAAAACTATGGCTACACCTTC.